This TCR beta chain was sequenced in a study of blood T cell repertoires in COVID-19. Trimming cost V 4 bases and J 4 bases, with 13 bases left between them. Germline V gene lookup returns CDR1 SGHAT and CDR2 FQNNGV. The CDR3 has 14 residues. The assay was immunoSEQ multiplex PCR, and TCRdb's table has in-frame clones only and misses some. Among approximately 80,000 clones listed, approximately 78% were seen once. The sequenced sample was peripheral blood. The source of this sequence is a man aged 55 to 70 with acute or convalescent COVID-19. The chain has TRBV11-2 and TRBJ1-2; possible D gene TRBD1, 6 bases. The CDR3 spells CASSSTGQGYGYTF. The CDR3 bases are TGTGCCAGCAGCTCAACAGGGCAGGGCTATGGCTACACCTTC.